This T cell receptor beta chain was profiled in a study of cytomegalovirus exposure and HLA in healthy donors (TCRdb year 2017). The study in broad terms: According to an earlier analysis of several hundred of the donors, about 190 million T cells yielded 95 million to 140 million unique TCR beta sequences and about 300 Gb of sequence data. Approximately 310 gigabases of sequencing data and approximately 92 million unique TCR sequences made up an early release that covered approximately 650 HLA-typed donors. The genetic ancestry cluster associated with self-reported Caucasian donors included 70% to 85% of the roughly 410 genotyped donors. The study was designed to test whether signatures of past pathogen exposure could be identified by cataloging public T cell receptors. Using immunosequencing, the study profiled T cell repertoires from fewer than 850 subjects and related those repertoires to cytomegalovirus serostatus. A separate validation cohort of 100 to 150 different subjects was used in addition to the roughly 620-subject first cohort. To predict cytomegalovirus infection status, the study brought together high-throughput TCR immunosequencing, statistical association of individual TCRs with disease status, and machine learning. To study patterns of TCR occurrence, a later analysis re-analyzed previously published TCR beta repertoires from 666 donors and added high-resolution HLA genotyping. The later analysis used no new phenotypic data to find candidate immune exposures, relying instead on TCR beta sequences and their occurrence across donors. An earlier analysis of about 600 of the donors used high-throughput TCR beta sequencing to judge whether each TCR beta V gene segment behaved as functional or pseudogenic. Donor age, sex, ethnicity and CMV serostatus were compiled alongside the repertoire data. A later genetic analysis used genome-wide SNP genotypes for about three fifths of the 666 donors, treating that subset as a discovery cohort. Every discovery cohort repertoire had been produced on one sequencing platform. Class I and class II HLA loci were covered by the typing at four-digit resolution. Typing coverage varied by locus: about 620-630 donors for A, B, C, DRB1 and DQB1; approximately 520 for DQA1; around 610 for DPA1; 450 to 480 for DPB1. Because of strong linkage in the cohort, five DR-DQ haplotypes were treated as single units for association and clustering. Across under 500 genotyped donors of the cohort, an average of about 250,000 unique TCR beta nucleotide sequences per donor were sequenced, and roughly 18% of those sequences were non-productive. What the research found in general, with its limitations: A later analysis found that most CMV-associated TCR beta chains appeared HLA-restricted, with HLA associations seemingly driven largely by CMV exposure. Sequencing depth was assumed to be roughly uniform across donors in the presence/absence analyses, though that assumption may not hold. In both the original and validation cohorts, the classifier was reported to diagnose cytomegalovirus status with high specificity and sensitivity. Most TCR sequences were seen in very few donors, while some public TCRs were found in many individuals. In a later analysis, HLA-associated TCR beta chains showed more clonal expansion and lower generation probabilities than non-associated chains that were equally common. In this cohort, only TCR beta chains were sequenced, and detectable features were limited by the absence of alpha or paired-chain data. About 15 rarely observed V segments, including chromosome 9 orphons, were excluded from the earlier analysis of about 610 of the donors because counts were too low. A further reported finding was that TCR beta sequences accurately predicted the HLA-A and HLA-B alleles for most subjects in the first cohort. HLA typing was unavailable for some donors at each locus, so association tests used only the typed subset. It was suggested by the authors that the approach could potentially be generalized to other disease states and immunological phenotypes. Correlated functional status among segregating V segments might be attributable to linkage disequilibrium, but an unknown experimental factor could not be ruled out. The study gave a list of 150 to 200 TCR beta chains associated with cytomegalovirus. According to a later analysis, parvovirus B19, influenza, CMV and Epstein-Barr virus appeared linked to several top co-occurrence clusters. A later genetic analysis reported fewer N-insertions in productive TCRs among donors in an Asian-associated ancestry cluster than the 666-donor mean. For the cohort, immune exposure information was limited to CMV serostatus. An earlier analysis of approximately 590 of the donors showed that most TCR beta V segments appeared in productive rearrangements either about 87% or about 30% of the time, which broadly matched IMGT annotations. In a later analysis, the rate of TCR association differed among HLA loci, with DRB1 alleles having the most associated TCRs and HLA-C alleles having the fewest. In vitro tests confirmed that three of the cytomegalovirus-associated TCR beta chains recognize cytomegalovirus antigens. A cluster of highly shared sequence variants was judged likely to be a technical artifact of the sequencing pipeline. The 87-base-pair reads could not distinguish some IMGT-functional V segments, including TRBV6-2 and TRBV6-3, so those segments were excluded. At a false discovery rate of 0.05, a later analysis linked fewer than 20,000 TCR beta sequences to specific HLA alleles. When HLA alleles, especially DR and DQ, strongly co-occurred, TCR associations were difficult to assign to individual alleles. An association between a missense DCLRE1C variant and V-gene and J-gene trimming of TCR beta chains was found in a later genetic analysis and replicated in an independent cohort.

In total, 600 or so healthy bone marrow donors made up the cohort. At the time of sampling, every cohort member was nominally healthy, though immune exposures that went unrecorded were likely present. The donor was CMV seronegative and was included in the group of a few hundred seronegative cohort members. Every donor gave a peripheral blood sample, and the peripheral blood mononuclear cells from that sample were used for TCR beta sequencing. The Qiagen DNeasy Blood Extraction Kit was used to extract genomic DNA from the blood cell samples. The library was prepared using the immunoSEQ multiplex PCR assay. For the multiplex PCR, a mixture combining 60 forward primers for TCR Vbeta segments and 13 reverse primers for TCR Jbeta segments was used. Amplification of the CDR3 region of rearranged TCR beta genes was performed with a multiplex PCR assay on genomic DNA. Amplified TCR beta libraries were sequenced as 87-base-pair reads on the Illumina HiSeq System. Per the original workflow: In a later analysis, 77 million or so unique TCR beta chains were counted across the roughly 610 repertoires, and about 10 million of these chains were shared by at least two donors. A nearest-neighbor algorithm error-corrected the raw reads and collapsed the reads into unique sequences, merging closely related sequences to remove PCR and sequencing errors. Alignment of CDR3 sequences to IMGT reference sequences was used to assign V, D and J gene segments. For a sequence to be retained, at least a six-nucleotide match to both a V gene segment and a J gene segment was required. Rearrangements were classified as productive when the CDR3 lacked stop codons and remained in frame with V and J, and all other rearrangements were classified as non-productive. CDR3 was defined according to IMGT convention as the region running from the second conserved V-encoded cysteine to the conserved J-encoded phenylalanine. Sequences without an unambiguous match to a single V gene segment were excluded from the earlier analysis of approximately 600 of the donors. In an earlier analysis of 587 of the donors, a V segment was called functional when productive rearrangements were above 56.7%, and segregating when the standard deviation between donors exceeded 5%. A statistical classification framework was developed to diagnose cytomegalovirus status using the catalog of TCR beta chain sequences. V and J gene assignment, in a later analysis, came from comparing TCR nucleotide sequences with IMGT/GENE-DB human TR gene sequences. The TCRdist pipeline was used in a later analysis to assign CDR3 sequences and most-parsimonious VDJ recombination scenarios. In a later analysis, each TCR beta chain was defined by its CDR3 amino acid sequence together with its V-gene family, and reads without a unique V-gene family were excluded. As a way to deal with suspected cross-contamination and a sequencing artifact, a later analysis dropped nearly 600 nucleotide sequences that were highly shared and had low generation probability. In a later analysis, a clonal expansion index was calculated for each public chain from normalized within-repertoire ranks of inferred template counts. A later analysis computed generation probabilities with a VDJ recombination model fitted to out-of-frame rearrangements, and checked the results against IGoR. In a later analysis, TCR-TCR, TCR-HLA and TCR-CMV co-occurrence was scored with hypergeometric tests, and a repertoire-size bias correction was applied to TCR pairs. A later analysis estimated false discovery rates by permuting HLA or CMV assignments 20 times. In a later analysis, co-occurring TCRs were grouped using DBSCAN, and TCRdist sequence similarity was added for clustering within HLA-allele-positive subsets. For co-occurrence clustering, repertoires with fewer than 30,000 or more than 120,000 public chains were excluded, along with five repertoires with anomalous nucleotide sharing. This is the immuneACCESS table as TCRdb keeps it, with only in-frame sequences that have V and J called. A part of the clones is gone; compared with another copy, unresolved V genes explain less than half, and the rest is unexplained. Clone size and the V and J calls come from that table; the DNA yielded D and trimming. The sample profile shows about 140,000 clones; approximately 79% of them were found once. Of the sample, roughly 2.9% falls within the top ten clones.

In the case of this clone: The clone's antigen remains unknown. Base qualities are not at hand, and no much larger clone is one base apart.

The CDR3 measures 14 amino acids from cysteine to phenylalanine. Only CDR3 DNA is held: 42 bases, read in frame from base 1. The germline V gene supplies CDR1 SGHRS and CDR2 YFSETQ. V and J lose 4 bases and 1 base, and a span of 11 bases separates them. This clonotype originated in a young woman in good health and CMV-seronegative. This chain joins TRBV5-1 to TRBJ2-5; 7 matching bases give a weak D call of TRBD2. Sequenced input: PBMCs. The CDR3 protein is CASSGGGLQETQYF. The DNA reads TGCGCCAGCAGCGGGGGGGGCCTCCAAGAGACCCAGTACTTC.